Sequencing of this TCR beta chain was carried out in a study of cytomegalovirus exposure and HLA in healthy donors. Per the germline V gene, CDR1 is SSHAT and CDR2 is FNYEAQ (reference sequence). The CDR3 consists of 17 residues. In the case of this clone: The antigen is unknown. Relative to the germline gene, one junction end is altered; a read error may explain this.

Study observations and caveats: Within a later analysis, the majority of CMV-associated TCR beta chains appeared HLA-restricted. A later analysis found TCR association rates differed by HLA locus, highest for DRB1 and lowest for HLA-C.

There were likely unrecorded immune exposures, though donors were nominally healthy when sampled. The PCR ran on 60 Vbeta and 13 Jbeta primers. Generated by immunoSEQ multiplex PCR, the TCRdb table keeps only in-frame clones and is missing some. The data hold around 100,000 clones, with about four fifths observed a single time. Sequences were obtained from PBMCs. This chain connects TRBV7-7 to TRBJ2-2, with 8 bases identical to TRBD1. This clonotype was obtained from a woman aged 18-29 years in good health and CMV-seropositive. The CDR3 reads CASSLEARGPVTGELFF. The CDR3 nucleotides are TGTGCTAGCAGCTTAGAGGCCAGGGGGCCCGTCACCGGGGAGCTGTTTTTT.